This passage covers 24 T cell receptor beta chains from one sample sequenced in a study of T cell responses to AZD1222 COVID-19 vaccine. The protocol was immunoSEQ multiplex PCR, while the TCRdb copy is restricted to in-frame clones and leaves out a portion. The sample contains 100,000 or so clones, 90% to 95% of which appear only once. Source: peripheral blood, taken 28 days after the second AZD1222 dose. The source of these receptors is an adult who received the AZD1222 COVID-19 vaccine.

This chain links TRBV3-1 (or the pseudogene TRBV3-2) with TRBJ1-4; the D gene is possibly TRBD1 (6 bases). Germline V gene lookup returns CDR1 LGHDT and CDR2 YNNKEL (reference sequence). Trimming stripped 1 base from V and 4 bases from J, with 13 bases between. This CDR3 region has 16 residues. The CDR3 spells CASSQGMGAINEKLFF. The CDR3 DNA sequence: TGTGCCAGCAGCCAAGGCATGGGGGCGATTAATGAAAAACTGTTTTTT.

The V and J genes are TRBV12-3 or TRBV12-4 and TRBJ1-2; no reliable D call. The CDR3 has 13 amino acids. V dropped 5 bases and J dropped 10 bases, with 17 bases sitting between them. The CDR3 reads CASSIVGTMDYTF. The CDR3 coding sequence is TGTGCCAGCAGTATAGTGGGCACTATGGACTACACCTTC.

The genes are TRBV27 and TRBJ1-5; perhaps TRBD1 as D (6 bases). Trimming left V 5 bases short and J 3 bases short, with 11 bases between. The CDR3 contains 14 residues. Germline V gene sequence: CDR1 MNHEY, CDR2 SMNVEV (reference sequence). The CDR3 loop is CASSPGQINQPQHF. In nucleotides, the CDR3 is TGTGCCAGCAGTCCCGGACAGATCAATCAGCCCCAGCATTTT.

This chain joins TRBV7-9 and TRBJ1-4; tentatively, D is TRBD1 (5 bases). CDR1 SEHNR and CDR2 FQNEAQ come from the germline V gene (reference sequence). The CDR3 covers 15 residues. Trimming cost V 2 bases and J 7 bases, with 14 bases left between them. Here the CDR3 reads CASSLFRDAAEKLFF. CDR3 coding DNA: TGTGCCAGCAGCTTATTTAGGGACGCCGCTGAAAAACTGTTTTTT. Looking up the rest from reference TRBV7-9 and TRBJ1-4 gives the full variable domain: DTGVSQNPRHKITKRGQNVTFRCDPISEHNRLYWYRQTLGQGPEFLTYFQNEAQLEKSRLLSDRFSAERPKGSFSTLEIQRTEQGDSAMYLCASSLFRDAAEKLFFGSGTQLSVL.

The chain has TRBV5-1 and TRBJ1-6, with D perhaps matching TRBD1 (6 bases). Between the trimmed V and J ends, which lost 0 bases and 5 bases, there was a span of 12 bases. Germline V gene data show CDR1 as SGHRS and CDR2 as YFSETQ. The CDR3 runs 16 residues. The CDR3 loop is CASSLAGAGNNSPLHF. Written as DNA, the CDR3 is TGCGCCAGCAGCTTGGCAGGGGCCGGGAATAATTCACCCCTCCACTTT.

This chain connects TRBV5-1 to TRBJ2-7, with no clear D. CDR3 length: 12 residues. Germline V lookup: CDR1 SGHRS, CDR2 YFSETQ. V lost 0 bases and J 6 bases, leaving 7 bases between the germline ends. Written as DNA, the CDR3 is TGCGCCAGCAGCTTGGAGACACCCGAGCAGTACTTC. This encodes CASSLETPEQYF.

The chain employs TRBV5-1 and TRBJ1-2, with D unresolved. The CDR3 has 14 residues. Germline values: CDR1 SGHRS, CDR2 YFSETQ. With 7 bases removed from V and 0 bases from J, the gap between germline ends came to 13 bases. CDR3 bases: TGCGCCAGCGGTGCGGACCGACCTAACTATGGCTACACCTTC. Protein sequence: CASGADRPNYGYTF.

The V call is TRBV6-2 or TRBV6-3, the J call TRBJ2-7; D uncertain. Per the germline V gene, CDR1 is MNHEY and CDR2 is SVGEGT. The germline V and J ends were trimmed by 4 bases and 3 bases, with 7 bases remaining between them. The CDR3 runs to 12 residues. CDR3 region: CASSFTNYEQYF. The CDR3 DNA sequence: TGTGCCAGCAGTTTCACAAACTACGAGCAGTACTTC.

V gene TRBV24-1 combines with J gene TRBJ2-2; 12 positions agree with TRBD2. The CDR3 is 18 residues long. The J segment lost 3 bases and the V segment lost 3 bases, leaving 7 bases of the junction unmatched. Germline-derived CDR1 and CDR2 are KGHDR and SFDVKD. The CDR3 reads CATSDPLLAGGDTGELFF. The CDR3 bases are TGTGCCACCAGTGATCCCCTACTAGCGGGAGGTGACACCGGGGAGCTGTTTTTT.

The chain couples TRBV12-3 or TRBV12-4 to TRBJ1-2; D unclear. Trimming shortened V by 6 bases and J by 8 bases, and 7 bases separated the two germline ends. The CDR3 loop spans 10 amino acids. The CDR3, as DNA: TGTGCCAGCAGCTACTCGGGCTACACCTTC. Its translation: CASSYSGYTF.

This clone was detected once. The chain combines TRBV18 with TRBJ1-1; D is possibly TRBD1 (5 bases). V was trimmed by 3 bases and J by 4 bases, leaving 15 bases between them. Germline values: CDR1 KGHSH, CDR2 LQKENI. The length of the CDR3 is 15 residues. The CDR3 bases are TGTGCCAGCTCACCGGCTGGGACCCGGAGCACTGAAGCTTTCTTT. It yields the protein CASSPAGTRSTEAFF.

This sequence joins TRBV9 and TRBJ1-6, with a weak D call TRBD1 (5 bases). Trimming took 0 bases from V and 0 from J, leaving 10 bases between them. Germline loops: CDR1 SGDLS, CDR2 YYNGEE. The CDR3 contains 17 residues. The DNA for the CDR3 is TGTGCCAGCAGCGTAGATGGGGGATCCTCCTATAATTCACCCCTCCACTTT. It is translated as CASSVDGGSSYNSPLHF.

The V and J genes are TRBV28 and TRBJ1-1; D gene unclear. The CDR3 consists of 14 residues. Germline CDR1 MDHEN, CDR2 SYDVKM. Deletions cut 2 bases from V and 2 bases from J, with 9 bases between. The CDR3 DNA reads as TGTGCCAGCAGTTTACCGGGGTTTAACACTGAAGCTTTCTTT. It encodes CASSLPGFNTEAFF. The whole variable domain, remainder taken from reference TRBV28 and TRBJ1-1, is DVKVTQSSRYLVKRTGEKVFLECVQDMDHENMFWYRQDPGLGLRLIYFSYDVKMKEKGDIPEGYSVSREKKERFSLILESASTNQTSMYLCASSLPGFNTEAFFGQGTRLTVV.

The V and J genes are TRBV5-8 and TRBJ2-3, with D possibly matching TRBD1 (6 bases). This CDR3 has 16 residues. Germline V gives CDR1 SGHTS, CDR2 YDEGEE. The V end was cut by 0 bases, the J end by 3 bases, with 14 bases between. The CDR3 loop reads CASSLAGHRATDTQYF. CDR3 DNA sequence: TGTGCCAGCAGCTTGGCGGGACATCGAGCGACAGATACGCAGTATTTT.

The CDR3 nucleotides are TGTGCCATCAGCCCTCAGACAGTTTATGGCTACACCTTC. Its translation: CAISPQTVYGYTF. The rearrangement joins TRBV10-3 to TRBJ1-2; tentatively, D is TRBD1 (5 bases). Germline values: CDR1 ENHRY, CDR2 SYGVKD. This CDR3 spans 13 amino acids. V gave up 6 bases and J gave up 5 bases, with 13 bases separating them.

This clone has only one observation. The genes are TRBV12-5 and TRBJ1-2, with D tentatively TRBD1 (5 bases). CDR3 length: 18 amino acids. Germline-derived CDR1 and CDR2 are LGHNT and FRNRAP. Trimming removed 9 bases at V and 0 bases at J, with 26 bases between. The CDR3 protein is CASYFPIRDLESNYGYTF. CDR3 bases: TGTGCTAGCTACTTCCCAATCCGGGACCTTGAGTCTAACTATGGCTACACCTTC. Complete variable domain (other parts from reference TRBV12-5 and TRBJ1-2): DARVTQTPRHKVTEMGQEVTMRCQPILGHNTVFWYRQTMMQGLELLAYFRNRAPLDDSGMPKDRFSAEMPDATLATLKIQPSEPRDSAVYFCASYFPIRDLESNYGYTFGSGTRLTVV.

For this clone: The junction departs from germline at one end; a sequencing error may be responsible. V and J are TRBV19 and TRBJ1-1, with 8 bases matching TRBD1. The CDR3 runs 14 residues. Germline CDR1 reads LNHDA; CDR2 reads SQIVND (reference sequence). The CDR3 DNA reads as TGTGCCAGTAGTGTAGACAGGGGGAACACTGAAGCTTTCTTT. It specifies CASSVDRGNTEAFF.

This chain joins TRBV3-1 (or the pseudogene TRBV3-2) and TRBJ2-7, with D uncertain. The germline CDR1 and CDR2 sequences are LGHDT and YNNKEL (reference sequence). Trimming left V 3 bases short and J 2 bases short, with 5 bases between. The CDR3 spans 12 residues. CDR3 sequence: CASSHIPYEQYF. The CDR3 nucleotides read TGTGCCAGCAGCCATATTCCCTACGAGCAGTACTTC.

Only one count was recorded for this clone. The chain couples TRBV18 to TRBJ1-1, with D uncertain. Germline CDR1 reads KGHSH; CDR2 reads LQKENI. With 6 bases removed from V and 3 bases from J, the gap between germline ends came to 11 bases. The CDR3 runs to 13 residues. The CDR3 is CASSPQQDTEAFF. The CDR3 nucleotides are TGTGCCAGCTCCCCCCAGCAGGACACTGAAGCTTTCTTT.

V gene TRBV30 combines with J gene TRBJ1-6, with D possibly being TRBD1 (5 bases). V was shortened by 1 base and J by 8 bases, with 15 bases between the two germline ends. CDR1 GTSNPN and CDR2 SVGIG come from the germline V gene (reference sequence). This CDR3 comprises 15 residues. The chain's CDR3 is CAWSGTGRVHSPLHF. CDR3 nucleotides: TGTGCCTGGAGTGGAACTGGCAGGGTTCATTCACCCCTCCACTTT.

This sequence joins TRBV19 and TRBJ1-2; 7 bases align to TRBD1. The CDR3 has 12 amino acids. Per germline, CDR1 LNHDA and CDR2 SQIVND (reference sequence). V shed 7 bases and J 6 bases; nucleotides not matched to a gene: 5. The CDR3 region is CASTLTGNGYTF. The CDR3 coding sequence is TGTGCCAGTACCCTGACAGGGAATGGCTACACCTTC.

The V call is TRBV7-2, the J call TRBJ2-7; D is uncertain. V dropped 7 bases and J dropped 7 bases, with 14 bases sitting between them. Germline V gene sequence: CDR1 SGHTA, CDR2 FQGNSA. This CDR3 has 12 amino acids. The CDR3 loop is CASTSKFHEQYF. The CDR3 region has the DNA TGTGCCAGCACCTCCAAGTTTCATGAGCAGTACTTC.

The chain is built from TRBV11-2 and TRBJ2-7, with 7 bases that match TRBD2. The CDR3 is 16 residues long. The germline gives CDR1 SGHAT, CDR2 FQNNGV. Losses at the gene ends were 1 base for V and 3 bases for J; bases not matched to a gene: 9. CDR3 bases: TGTGCCAGCAGCTTAGTGGGTGGACTAGAGGTCTACGAGCAGTACTTC. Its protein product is CASSLVGGLEVYEQYF.

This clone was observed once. In DNA, the CDR3 is TGTGCCACCAGTCAGGCAGATACGCAGTATTTT. Translation gives CATSQADTQYF. The V call is TRBV24-1, the J call TRBJ2-3, with D uncertain. V was clipped by 6 bases and J by 4 bases, with 4 bases between them. Per germline, CDR1 KGHDR and CDR2 SFDVKD. CDR3 size: 11 residues.